The clone carrying this TCR beta chain was found many times. After removal of 7 bases from V and 5 bases from J, the junction contained 4 bases not matched to a gene. CDR3 size: 12 residues. The germline CDR1 and CDR2 sequences are MDHEN and SYDVKM. Amplified TCR beta CDR3 regions were obtained using RNA transcripts as template. Second-round multiplex PCR came after a first-round RT-PCR that employed HTBI primers. TCRdb re-called the multiplex PCR reads with MiXCR, one entry per CDR3 protein. The sample includes about 200,000 distinct CDR3 sequences, roughly 27% seen only once; the top ten take approximately 9.6%. These data are taken from a study of Graves' ophthalmopathy and Graves' hyperthyroidism. Moderately to severely active ophthalmopathy under 3 months, CAS at least 3, NOSPECS at least 4. Certain patients, namely those with other autoimmune diseases, uncontrolled infections, pregnancy or lactation, were excluded.

Material: peripheral blood. The chain combines TRBV28 with TRBJ2-5, with 7 bases fitting TRBD1. The TCR comes from a man in his forties or fifties with Graves' ophthalmopathy. CDR3 amino acids: CASMTGFETQYF. The CDR3 nucleotides read TGTGCCAGCATGACAGGGTTTGAGACCCAGTACTTC.